The clone carrying this T cell receptor beta chain was observed a single time. The sample belongs to a study of blood T cell repertoires in COVID-19. For the study at large: COVID-19 samples collected from the United States, Italy and Spain covered acute and convalescent phases. Nucleic acid was either cDNA or gDNA, and it came from T cells, B-cell-depleted T cells, or PBMCs.

In the original workflow: It was from reference gene primer amplification that nucleated cell counts were estimated. Here immunoSEQ multiplex PCR was the method, and the copy in TCRdb shows in-frame clones only, minus some. D and trimming were read from the DNA, whereas the V and J calls and clone size are those reported in that table. The sample shows 350,000 to 450,000 clones, 80% to 90% of them seen only once. The CDR3 totals 14 residues. V was clipped by 2 bases and J by 3 bases; unmatched bases: 2. CDR1 is SGHDT, CDR2 YYEEEE, per germline. Input material: peripheral blood. The chain combines TRBV5-6 with TRBJ2-3, with TRBD1 matching 8 bases. This TCR was sampled from a woman in her fifties or sixties with COVID-19, enrolled during active disease. The CDR3 nucleotides read TGTGCCAGCAGCTTCGGACAGGGAACAGATACGCAGTATTTT. The encoded protein is CASSFGQGTDTQYF.